The rows below give T cell receptor beta chains drawn from one sample of a study of T-cell reconstitution after alpha-beta-depleted transplantation in children. TCRdb re-called the PCR reads with MiXCR, one entry per CDR3 protein. The top ten hold roughly 30% of the sample, which has about 980,000 distinct CDR3 sequences, about 31% seen once. This sample comprised PBMCs, mostly from graft donor cells, obtained 360 days after TCRalphabeta/CD19-depleted stem cell transplant. Receptors originate from a boy younger than two who had a stem cell transplant for SCID, so the T cells may come from the graft donor. The CDR3 runs from the conserved cysteine through the conserved F or W. Each record gives: D gene, clone size, J gene, V gene, CDR3 DNA, CDR3 protein. D genes are given only for firm matches. Clone size is given for some rows only: seen once, a few or many times, or a class if the clone is expanded.

D: TRBD2
size: NA
J: TRBJ2-7
V: TRBV7-2
DNA: TGTGCCAGCAGCTTAGGGCTAGCGGGGGGTTCTGTTGGGCAGTACTTC
CDR3: CASSLGLAGGSVGQYF

D: TRBD2
size: NA
J: TRBJ2-2
V: TRBV4-2
DNA: TGTGCCAGCAGCCAAGATCCTCATGGAGCGGGGAGATTCACCGGGGAGCTGTTTTTT
CDR3: CASSQDPHGAGRFTGELFF

D: TRBD2
size: NA
J: TRBJ2-3
V: TRBV12-3/TRBV12-4
DNA: TGTGCCAGCAGTTCCGGGACTAGCGGGGTATCTAGCACAGATACGCAGTATTTT
CDR3: CASSSGTSGVSSTDTQYF

D: NA
size: few
J: TRBJ2-7
V: TRBV28
DNA: TGTGCCAGCTTGTCTCACCGACGGAACTCCTACGAGCAGTACTTC
CDR3: CASLSHRRNSYEQYF

D: NA
size: NA
J: TRBJ1-2
V: TRBV6-6
DNA: TGTGCCAGCAGTTACACACACAGGGTCGGCTACACCTTC
CDR3: CASSYTHRVGYTF

D: NA
size: NA
J: TRBJ1-2
V: TRBV10-3
DNA: TGTGCCATCAGTGTTGGGGCGAGTCGGGGCTATGGCTACACCTTC
CDR3: CAISVGASRGYGYTF

D: NA
size: few
J: TRBJ2-7
V: TRBV5-5
DNA: TGTGCCAGCAGCTTTGGGACTTCCTCGGGTGAGCAGTACTTC
CDR3: CASSFGTSSGEQYF

D: NA
size: NA
J: TRBJ2-7
V: TRBV7-9
DNA: TGTGCCAGCAGCTGGGCGGACGAGCAGTACTTC
CDR3: CASSWADEQYF

D: TRBD1
size: few
J: TRBJ1-2
V: TRBV29-1
DNA: TGCAGCGTTGGGGGTGGACAGGGAAGCAATGGCTACACCTTC
CDR3: CSVGGGQGSNGYTF

D: TRBD1
size: few
J: TRBJ2-7
V: TRBV12-3/TRBV12-4
DNA: TGTGCCAGCAACAGCGGACAGGGTAGTCTGGGGCAGTACTTC
CDR3: CASNSGQGSLGQYF

D: NA
size: few
J: TRBJ2-5
V: TRBV15
DNA: TGTGCCACCAGCAGGGAGGGGAGGACAAGAAAAGAGACCCAGTACTTC
CDR3: CATSREGRTRKETQYF

D: NA
size: NA
J: TRBJ2-4
V: TRBV30
DNA: TGTGCCTGGAGTGCCCCGGCCTTTGCCAAAAACATTCAGTACTTC
CDR3: CAWSAPAFAKNIQYF

D: NA
size: NA
J: TRBJ2-1
V: TRBV9
DNA: TGTGCCAGCAGCGGGGTCCTGGGTGAGCAGTTCTTC
CDR3: CASSGVLGEQFF

D: NA
size: NA
J: TRBJ1-1
V: TRBV12-3/TRBV12-4
DNA: TGTGCCAGCAGTTCGAACGCGGTAGGTGAAGCTTTCTTT
CDR3: CASSSNAVGEAFF

D: NA
size: few
J: TRBJ2-5
V: TRBV2
DNA: TGTGCCAGCAGTGAATCACGGGGAAGGGAGACCCAGTACTTC
CDR3: CASSESRGRETQYF

D: TRBD2
size: NA
J: TRBJ2-1
V: TRBV7-8
DNA: TGTGCCAGCAGCTTAGCCGGGGGGGGGAAGTTCTTC
CDR3: CASSLAGGGKFF

D: NA
size: many
J: TRBJ2-1
V: TRBV12-3/TRBV12-4
DNA: TGTGCCAGCAGTTTGTCGATATCCTCCTACAATGAGCAGTTCTTC
CDR3: CASSLSISSYNEQFF

D: NA
size: few
J: TRBJ2-7
V: TRBV20-1
DNA: TGCAGTGCTACCCCAGGTCGATACGAGCAGTACTTC
CDR3: CSATPGRYEQYF

D: NA
size: NA
J: TRBJ1-5
V: TRBV28
DNA: TGTGCCAGCAGTCCACCCCGGACAGGCAATCAGCCCCAGCATTTT
CDR3: CASSPPRTGNQPQHF

D: TRBD2
size: few
J: TRBJ2-2
V: TRBV27
DNA: TGTGCCAGCAGTTTAAGGTGGACTAGCGGGGGGGACGAGTGGACCGGGGAGCTGTTTTTT
CDR3: CASSLRWTSGGDEWTGELFF

D: NA
size: NA
J: TRBJ2-3
V: TRBV20-1
DNA: TGCAGTGCTAGAGATTGGGGTCGTCTTTCTTCAAAAGATACGCAGTATTTT
CDR3: CSARDWGRLSSKDTQYF

D: TRBD1
size: NA
J: TRBJ2-7
V: TRBV7-2
DNA: TGTGCCAGCAGCTTAGGTTATGGGACAGGGTCCCACGAGCAGTACTTC
CDR3: CASSLGYGTGSHEQYF

D: TRBD2
size: NA
J: TRBJ2-2
V: TRBV4-1
DNA: TGCGCCAGCAGCCAAGGCGGGGGGTCGAACACCGGGGAGCTGTTTTTT
CDR3: CASSQGGGSNTGELFF

D: NA
size: NA
J: TRBJ1-1
V: TRBV25-1
DNA: TGTGCCAGCAGGGGATCCGGGACTTACGCTGAAGCTTTCTTT
CDR3: CASRGSGTYAEAFF

D: NA
size: NA
J: TRBJ2-3
V: TRBV7-9
DNA: TGTGCCAGCATCTTAAGTTCAGGGCCAGATACGCAGTATTTT
CDR3: CASILSSGPDTQYF

D: TRBD2
size: few
J: TRBJ2-1
V: TRBV24-1
DNA: TGTGCCACCAGTGATTCGGAAGAGCGGGGCTCCTACAATGAGCAGTTCTTC
CDR3: CATSDSEERGSYNEQFF

D: NA
size: NA
J: TRBJ2-5
V: TRBV2
DNA: TGTGCCAGCAGTGAAGCCGGGACCCGAAAGTGGTGCTTC
CDR3: CASSEAGTRKWCF

D: TRBD1
size: few
J: TRBJ2-2
V: TRBV6-1
DNA: TGTGCCAGCACCCCGGGGACAGACTACACCGGGGAGCTGTTTTTT
CDR3: CASTPGTDYTGELFF

D: TRBD1
size: NA
J: TRBJ1-1
V: TRBV10-3
DNA: TGTGCCATCAGTGACGTCGACAGGGGGCAAACTGAAGCTTTCTTT
CDR3: CAISDVDRGQTEAFF

D: NA
size: few
J: TRBJ2-1
V: TRBV7-3
DNA: TGTGCCAGCGGTCGGGGCCTTACGGGCAATGAGCAGTTCTTC
CDR3: CASGRGLTGNEQFF

D: TRBD1
size: NA
J: TRBJ2-5
V: TRBV2
DNA: TGTGCCAGCAGTGGACAGGGGGTGATCGAGACCCAGTACTTC
CDR3: CASSGQGVIETQYF

D: NA
size: NA
J: TRBJ2-1
V: TRBV18
DNA: TGTGCCAGCTCCCAAGGGTCGGAACAGCAGTTCTTC
CDR3: CASSQGSEQQFF

D: NA
size: few
J: TRBJ1-5
V: TRBV6-1
DNA: TGTGCCAGCAGAACCAGTCGGGGCAGCAATCAGCCCCAGCATTTT
CDR3: CASRTSRGSNQPQHF

D: TRBD1
size: NA
J: TRBJ2-5
V: TRBV30
DNA: TGTGCCTGGAGGGAAAGACAGGGTGAGACCCAGTACTTC
CDR3: CAWRERQGETQYF

D: NA
size: NA
J: TRBJ2-7
V: TRBV4-1
DNA: TGCGCCAGCAGCCAAGATGGCAGTACCTACGAGCAGTACTTC
CDR3: CASSQDGSTYEQYF

D: TRBD1
size: NA
J: TRBJ1-2
V: TRBV12-3/TRBV12-4
DNA: TGTGCCAGCAGTCTAACCGGGACAGCGTTGCTTGATGGCTACACCTTC
CDR3: CASSLTGTALLDGYTF

D: TRBD2
size: NA
J: TRBJ2-3
V: TRBV4-2
DNA: TGTGCCAGCAGCCAACGACTAGCGGGGGGCCCAAGGAGGGCAGATACGCAGTATTTT
CDR3: CASSQRLAGGPRRADTQYF

D: NA
size: NA
J: TRBJ1-1
V: TRBV5-1
DNA: TGCGCCAGCAGCAATGATGTGGGGGGCCGATGGACTGAAGCTTTCTTT
CDR3: CASSNDVGGRWTEAFF

D: NA
size: few
J: TRBJ2-2
V: TRBV15
DNA: TGTGCCACCAGCAGCCGAACGGGGTCCGGGGAGCTGTTTTTT
CDR3: CATSSRTGSGELFF

D: NA
size: few
J: TRBJ2-2
V: TRBV5-1
DNA: TGCGCCAGCAGCTTGAAAGTTTTGGGGCTAACCGGGGAGCTGTTTTTT
CDR3: CASSLKVLGLTGELFF

D: NA
size: NA
J: TRBJ1-1
V: TRBV20-1
DNA: TGCAGTGCTAGGGGCACAGTGAACACTGAAGCTTTCTTT
CDR3: CSARGTVNTEAFF

D: NA
size: NA
J: TRBJ2-1
V: TRBV4-1
DNA: TGCGCCAGCAGCCAAGAAGAAGCACTGCACTACAATGAGCAGTTCTTC
CDR3: CASSQEEALHYNEQFF

D: NA
size: NA
J: TRBJ2-1
V: TRBV29-1
DNA: TGCAGCGTTTGTAGATTTGGACCCAATGAGCAGTTCTTC
CDR3: CSVCRFGPNEQFF

D: NA
size: NA
J: TRBJ1-1
V: TRBV27
DNA: TGTGCCAGCAGAATCCGGGGAAACACTGAAGCTTTCTTT
CDR3: CASRIRGNTEAFF

D: TRBD2
size: NA
J: TRBJ2-1
V: TRBV5-1
DNA: TGCGCCAGCAGCTTGATAGGGGCTAGCGGGGTCTCGCAAGACAATGAGCAGTTCTTC
CDR3: CASSLIGASGVSQDNEQFF

D: TRBD2
size: NA
J: TRBJ2-3
V: TRBV20-1
DNA: TGCAGTGCTAGCGGGGGGGGCGGGACAGATACGCAGTATTTT
CDR3: CSASGGGGTDTQYF

D: TRBD1
size: few
J: TRBJ1-1
V: TRBV25-1
DNA: TGTGCCAGCAGTGAAAGTCCGGGACAGGGTGGCACTGAAGCTTTCTTT
CDR3: CASSESPGQGGTEAFF

D: NA
size: NA
J: TRBJ2-7
V: TRBV5-5
DNA: TGTGCCAGCAGCCCCCAAAGGGACCTAAGCTCCTACGAGCAGTACTTC
CDR3: CASSPQRDLSSYEQYF

D: NA
size: NA
J: TRBJ2-5
V: TRBV7-2
DNA: TGTGCCAGCAGCTTAGTCGATGGGGGACCCGGGACCCAGTACTTC
CDR3: CASSLVDGGPGTQYF

D: NA
size: many
J: TRBJ2-3
V: TRBV14
DNA: TGTGCCAGCAGCCAAGACATCTTATTTTTCCGGACAGCCAACACAGATACGCAGTATTTT
CDR3: CASSQDILFFRTANTDTQYF

D: TRBD1
size: once
J: TRBJ2-3
V: TRBV5-4
DNA: TGTGCCAGCAGCCGAGGACAGGCGACAGATACGCAGTATTTT
CDR3: CASSRGQATDTQYF

D: NA
size: few
J: TRBJ2-3
V: TRBV12-3/TRBV12-4
DNA: TGTGCCAGCAGTTCTTTTCGAGGCGGACGCACAGATACGCAGTATTTT
CDR3: CASSSFRGGRTDTQYF

D: NA
size: NA
J: TRBJ2-7
V: TRBV7-2
DNA: TGTGCCAGCAGCTCACAGGGGAGGGGCTACGAGCAGTACTTC
CDR3: CASSSQGRGYEQYF

D: TRBD1
size: NA
J: TRBJ2-1
V: TRBV12-3/TRBV12-4
DNA: TGTGCCAGCAGGGGGGACAGGGGGTGGAATGAGCAGTTCTTC
CDR3: CASRGDRGWNEQFF

D: TRBD2
size: few
J: TRBJ2-1
V: TRBV7-2
DNA: TGTGCCAGCAGCTCTAGCGGGGGGACCCCGTCCTTC
CDR3: CASSSSGGTPSF